The source of this T cell receptor beta chain is a study of cytomegalovirus exposure and HLA in healthy donors. Study results and limitations: An analysis that came later showed most CMV-associated TCR beta chains appearing HLA-restricted.

Primers included in the PCR were 60 Vbeta and 13 Jbeta primers. Clones were read by immunoSEQ multiplex PCR, and TCRdb kept only the in-frame ones, dropping some. The sample carries some 180,000 clones, 82% recorded once. Germline CDR1 and CDR2: SGHRS and YFSETQ. There are 14 residues in the CDR3. V was clipped by 4 bases and J by 4 bases, with 14 bases between them. This clone has more than one count but fewer than ten. Its target is not known. The source is a man aged 35-49 years in good health and CMV-seronegative. The sample comprised PBMCs. This rearrangement joins TRBV5-1 to TRBJ1-1; D possibly corresponds to TRBD1 (6 bases). CDR3 in amino acids: CASSPQGRGTEAFF. Written as DNA, the CDR3 is TGCGCCAGCAGCCCACAGGGTCGGGGCACTGAAGCTTTCTTT.